The 31 T cell receptor beta chains given below trace back to one sample, sequenced in a study of T cells in Graves' hyperthyroidism and ophthalmopathy. RNA transcripts yielded amplified TCR beta CDR3 regions. First-round RT-PCR with HTBI primers amplified the TCR CDR3 region. TCRdb reprocessed the multiplex PCR reads with MiXCR, giving one entry per CDR3 protein. In the table there are nearly 600,000 distinct CDR3 sequences, roughly 14% of which are singletons. The sequenced material came from blood. These TCRs come from a woman aged 30 to 39 with Graves' hyperthyroidism that later progressed to Graves' ophthalmopathy.

This clonotype has more than one count but fewer than ten. This may stem from a read error, because a much larger clone lies one nucleotide away. This chain links TRBV11-2 with TRBJ2-4, with 10 bases fitting TRBD1. The germline CDR1 and CDR2 sequences are SGHAT and FQNNGV. This CDR3 contains 16 residues. This chain's CDR3 is CASSPGTGAGKNTQYF. Written as DNA, the CDR3 is TGTGCCAGCAGCCCGGGGACAGGGGCGGGCAAAAACACTCAGTACTTC. The full variable domain, rest sourced from reference TRBV11-2 and TRBJ2-4, is EAGVAQSPRYKIIEKRQSVAFWCNPISGHATLYWYQQILGQGPKLLIQFQNNGVVDDSQLPKDRFSAERLKGVDSTLKIQPAKLEDSAVYLCASSPGTGAGKNTQYFGAGTRLSVL.

The table lists this clonotype with many counts. The V gene is TRBV30, the J gene TRBJ1-1, with 8 bases that match TRBD1. This CDR3 contains 15 residues. The germline V gene has CDR1 GTSNPN and CDR2 SVGIG (reference sequence). After removal of 4 bases from V and 5 bases from J, the junction contained 12 bases not matched to a gene. CDR3 nucleotide sequence: TGTGCCTGGACTCCGCACGGACAGGGAAAAACTGAAGCTTTCTTT. It encodes CAWTPHGQGKTEAFF.

The V gene is TRBV7-9, the J gene TRBJ2-4; D possibly uses TRBD1 or TRBD2 (5 bases each). The CDR3 runs 14 residues. V lost 4 bases, J lost 8 bases, and 15 bases lay in between. CDR1 is SEHNR, CDR2 FQNEAQ, per germline (reference sequence). The CDR3: CASSSGSSRDIQYF. Here the CDR3 DNA reads TGTGCCAGCAGCTCAGGGTCTAGCAGGGACATTCAGTACTTC.

The chain employs TRBV13 and TRBJ2-5; TRBD1 or TRBD2 may be the D gene (5 bases each). V lost 5 bases and J lost 1, with 17 bases in between. CDR1 PRHDT and CDR2 FYEKMQ come from the germline V gene (reference sequence). CDR3 length: 16 amino acids. The CDR3 region is CASSVEGSSGQETQYF. The CDR3 DNA sequence: TGTGCCAGCAGCGTAGAGGGGTCTAGTGGCCAAGAGACCCAGTACTTC. Drawing the rest from reference TRBV13 and TRBJ2-5, the complete variable domain is AAGVIQSPRHLIKEKRETATLKCYPIPRHDTVYWYQQGPGQDPQFLISFYEKMQSDKGSIPDRFSAQQFSDYHSELNMSSLELGDSALYFCASSVEGSSGQETQYFGPGTRLLVL.

This clonotype was found many times. This sequence joins TRBV11-2 and TRBJ1-5; 10 bases line up with TRBD1. This CDR3 spans 13 amino acids. Germline CDR1 reads SGHAT; CDR2 reads FQNNGV. With V trimmed by 4 bases and J by 7 bases, 1 base remained unmatched. The CDR3: CASSWDRGQPQHF. The CDR3 region has the DNA TGTGCCAGCAGCTGGGACAGGGGACAGCCCCAGCATTTT.

This clonotype was detected once. Because the CDR3 is missing its conserved closing phenylalanine or tryptophan, this is likely a read error. The genes are TRBV13 and TRBJ2-7; 7 bases are shared with TRBD2. The germline V gene encodes CDR1 PRHDT and CDR2 FYEKMQ (reference sequence). This CDR3 spans 14 amino acids. V lost 4 bases to trimming and J lost 0 bases; unmatched junction nucleotides: 3. CDR3 sequence: CASSSRTSSYEQYL. CDR3 sequence (DNA): TGTGCCAGCAGCTCTCGGACTAGCTCCTACGAGCAGTACCTC.

V is TRBV20-1 and J is TRBJ1-1; D is possibly TRBD1 (6 bases). Germline V gene lookup returns CDR1 DFQATT and CDR2 SNEGSKA (reference sequence). The V end was cut by 6 bases, the J end by 4 bases, with 18 bases between. The CDR3 spans 14 residues. The CDR3 protein is CSARDRGGGTEAFF. The DNA for the CDR3 is TGCAGTGCACGGGATAGGGGGGGGGGCACTGAAGCTTTCTTT.

This clonotype was observed at least ten times. The chain joins TRBV7-3 to TRBJ2-5; D is undetermined. Germline lookup yields CDR1 SGHTA and CDR2 FQGTGA. V was shortened by 2 bases and J by 0 bases, with 7 bases between the two germline ends. This CDR3 region has 14 residues. The CDR3 region is CASSLAADQETQYF. The CDR3 coding sequence is TGTGCCAGCAGCTTAGCAGCAGACCAAGAGACCCAGTACTTC.

This clonotype was recorded many times. The gene calls are TRBV12-3 or TRBV12-4 and TRBJ1-2; no clear D. This CDR3 region has 11 residues. Trimming shortened V by 6 bases and J by 11 bases, and 13 bases separated the two germline ends. The CDR3 DNA is TGTGCCAGCAGCCCCTTTCTTCTTTACACCTTC. It codes for CASSPFLLYTF.

This clonotype was seen repeatedly, ten times or more. The chain uses TRBV27 and TRBJ1-4; no firm D call. The germline V gene has CDR1 MNHEY and CDR2 SMNVEV (reference sequence). V was clipped by 6 bases and J by 6 bases, with 17 bases between them. The CDR3 runs 15 residues. The CDR3 region has the DNA TGTGCCAGCAGGTCCCTAGGGCTTAGTTATGAAAAACTGTTTTTT. It encodes CASRSLGLSYEKLFF.

CDR3 region: CASSLSSGRSEQFF. The CDR3 nucleotides read TGTGCCAGCAGTTTATCTAGCGGGAGATCGGAGCAGTTCTTC. The rearrangement links TRBV6-5 to TRBJ2-1; TRBD2 matches 10 bases. Trimming at V came to 4 bases and at J to 10 bases, leaving 7 bases not matched to a gene. This CDR3 has 14 residues. Germline lookup yields CDR1 MNHEY and CDR2 SVGAGI.

The sample holds one count of this clonotype. This may come from a read error, since a much larger clone is one base off. This chain joins TRBV4-1 and TRBJ2-7; D not certain. The CDR3 has 13 amino acids. The germline CDR1 and CDR2 sequences are MGHRA and YSYEKL. CDR3 region: CASSPDNTYEQCF. CDR3 nucleotide sequence: TGCGCCAGCAGCCCTGACAATACCTACGAGCAGTGCTTC.

Only a few counts were recorded for this clonotype. A much larger clone lies one base from this, so it may be a read error. The chain carries TRBV27 and TRBJ2-7; no firm D call. This CDR3 spans 13 amino acids. CDR1 is MNHEY, CDR2 SMNVEV, per germline (reference sequence). V lost 3 bases, J lost 1 base, and 7 bases lay in between. CDR3 in DNA: TGTGCCAGCAGTTTCGGTCCTTCCTACGAGCAGTACTTC. This encodes CASSFGPSYEQYF.

The rearrangement uses TRBV24-1 and TRBJ2-3, with 8 bases aligning to TRBD1. The length of the CDR3 is 14 residues. After removal of 7 bases from V and 5 bases from J, the junction contained 7 bases not matched to a gene. CDR1 and CDR2 from the germline V gene are KGHDR and SFDVKD. CDR3 amino acids: CATRHRGSKDTQYF. The CDR3 nucleotides read TGTGCCACCAGGCACAGGGGGTCTAAAGATACGCAGTATTTT.

This clonotype has ten or more counts. This sequence joins TRBV7-8 and TRBJ1-1; no definite D call. V was cut by 1 base and J by 6 bases, with 6 bases left in between. This CDR3 is built from 12 residues. Germline-derived CDR1 and CDR2 are SGHVS and FQNEAQ. CDR3 sequence: CASSLGPAEAFF. Here the CDR3 DNA reads TGTGCCAGCAGCTTAGGTCCGGCTGAAGCTTTCTTT.

This clonotype was detected many times. CDR3 sequence reads: CAWSVQRDSEAFF. CDR3 nucleotides: TGTGCCTGGAGTGTACAAAGGGACTCTGAAGCTTTCTTT. This chain links TRBV30 with TRBJ1-1, with D possibly matching TRBD1 (5 bases). The germline gives CDR1 GTSNPN, CDR2 SVGIG (reference sequence). Trimming cost V 0 bases and J 6 bases, with 11 bases left between them. The length of the CDR3 is 13 residues.

This clonotype was seen a few times. DNA of the CDR3: TGTGCCAGCAGCTCCTCCGAGGAAGCGCGGGATACGCAGTATTTT. Translating gives CASSSSEEARDTQYF. This chain uses TRBV7-9 with TRBJ2-3; D not certain. The CDR3 has 15 residues. Germline V lookup: CDR1 SEHNR, CDR2 FQNEAQ (reference sequence). V was clipped by 4 bases and J by 6 bases, with 17 bases between them.

This clonotype was observed many times. This rearrangement joins TRBV10-3 to TRBJ2-2; possibly TRBD2 for D (6 bases). Germline CDR1 ENHRY, CDR2 SYGVKD. V was trimmed by 4 bases and J by 6 bases, leaving 15 bases between them. The CDR3 consists of 15 residues. The CDR3 bases are TGTGCCATCAGTGCGGAGGGGTCTCTGGCCGGGGAGCTGTTTTTT. Translated, it gives CAISAEGSLAGELFF.

This clonotype was observed many times. The J gene is TRBJ1-2, the V gene TRBV19, with D possibly being TRBD1 (6 bases). The CDR3 is 15 residues long. The V end lost 2 bases, the J end lost 5 bases, and 15 bases lay between the germline ends. CDR1 is LNHDA and CDR2 is SQIVND in the germline V gene (reference sequence). Written as DNA, the CDR3 is TGTGCCAGTAGTATACCCAGGGGCGGAGTTTATGGCTACACCTTC. This encodes CASSIPRGGVYGYTF.

This clonotype was picked up a small number of times. V is TRBV11-1 and J is TRBJ2-7, with TRBD1 matching over 9 bases. The CDR3 runs to 15 residues. CDR1 and CDR2 (germline): SGHAT, FQDESV (reference sequence). With V trimmed by 1 base and J by 5 bases, 6 bases remained unmatched. CDR3 coding DNA: TGTGCCAGCAGCTTAGGGGGACAGGGTAACCACGAGCAGTACTTC. Its protein is CASSLGGQGNHEQYF.

This clonotype was picked up many times. The chain recombines TRBV19 with TRBJ2-1, with no clear D. Germline values: CDR1 LNHDA, CDR2 SQIVND (reference sequence). The CDR3 has 13 amino acids. Trimming left V 1 base short and J 8 bases short, with 9 bases between. CDR3: CASSIGLGDEQFF. CDR3 in DNA: TGTGCCAGTAGTATAGGGCTCGGCGATGAGCAGTTCTTC.

V is TRBV19 and J is TRBJ2-7; no firm D call. Trimming cost V 3 bases and J 3 bases, with 9 bases left between them. From germline, CDR1 is LNHDA and CDR2 SQIVND (reference sequence). This CDR3 spans 13 amino acids. CDR3 sequence reads: CASSIGESYEQYF. CDR3 nucleotides: TGTGCCAGTAGTATCGGTGAAAGCTACGAGCAGTACTTC.

In this sample, this clonotype turned up a few times. A much larger clone lies one base from this, so it may be a read error. The chain carries TRBV28 and TRBJ1-4; maybe TRBD1 (6 bases). Germline lookup yields CDR1 MDHEN and CDR2 SYDVKM. The length of the CDR3 is 15 residues. The CDR3 DNA reads as TGTACCAGCAGGGGCCCGGGACCCGGAGAGGAAAAACTGTTTTTT. Protein sequence: CTSRGPGPGEEKLFF.

In this sample, this clonotype turned up many times. This chain joins TRBV27 and TRBJ2-7; D is undetermined. V lost 7 bases and J lost 4, with 20 bases in between. The CDR3 contains 15 residues. Germline CDR1 and CDR2: MNHEY and SMNVEV (reference sequence). The CDR3 bases are TGTGCCAGCACTTCGTTGGCCCCGGGCGCTTACGAGCAGTACTTC. It encodes CASTSLAPGAYEQYF.

The chain carries TRBV6-1 and TRBJ2-5; D unresolved. V was clipped by 0 bases and J by 1 base, with 12 bases between them. Germline V gives CDR1 MNHNS, CDR2 SASEGT. The CDR3 sequence is 16 residues long. This chain's CDR3 is CASSEALPRAQETQYF. The CDR3 bases are TGTGCCAGCAGTGAAGCTTTGCCTCGGGCCCAAGAGACCCAGTACTTC.

The rearrangement joins TRBV5-1 to TRBJ2-3; TRBD2 agrees at 9 bases. This CDR3 contains 17 residues. Germline CDR1 is SGHRS and CDR2 is YFSETQ. Losses at the gene ends were 0 bases for V and 0 bases for J; bases not matched to a gene: 5. CDR3 region: CASSLDLLAGSTDTQYF. Here the CDR3 DNA reads TGCGCCAGCAGCTTGGATCTGCTAGCGGGGAGCACAGATACGCAGTATTTT.

This clonotype was picked up many times. The V gene is TRBV27, the J gene TRBJ2-7; TRBD1 agrees at 7 bases. The trim removed 2 bases at V and 0 bases at J, leaving 10 bases unmatched. Looked up from germline, CDR1 is MNHEY and CDR2 is SMNVEV (reference sequence). The CDR3 consists of 17 residues. CDR3 region: CASSLGPSDRVSYEQYF. The CDR3 nucleotides read TGTGCCAGCAGTTTAGGGCCATCCGACAGGGTCTCCTACGAGCAGTACTTC.

In its sample, this clonotype was seen a few times. The chain carries TRBV4-1 and TRBJ1-2; 8 nucleotides align to TRBD1. The ends lost 3 bases at V and 2 bases at J; junction bases unmatched: 11. CDR1 is MGHRA, CDR2 YSYEKL, per germline. The CDR3 covers 17 residues. The CDR3 nucleotides read TGCGCCAGCAGCCAGGCTCCCGGACAGGGTTGGAACTATGGCTACACCTTC. Protein: CASSQAPGQGWNYGYTF.

The chain carries TRBV15 and TRBJ1-1; no clear D. V lost 4 bases, J lost 1 base, and 7 bases lay in between. This CDR3 spans 13 amino acids. The V gene's germline CDR1 is LNHNV and CDR2 YYDKDF (reference sequence). In DNA, the CDR3 is TGTGCCACCAGCATTGAAGAGAACACTGAAGCTTTCTTT. This encodes CATSIEENTEAFF.

This clonotype was recorded many times. The V call is TRBV28, the J call TRBJ1-5; possibly TRBD1 for D (6 bases). Germline V gene lookup returns CDR1 MDHEN and CDR2 SYDVKM. The CDR3 spans 15 residues. Trimming took 0 bases from V and 6 from J, leaving 12 bases between them. CDR3 residues: CASSLWHRVPQPQHF. The CDR3 region has the DNA TGTGCCAGCAGTTTATGGCACAGGGTTCCTCAGCCCCAGCATTTT. Using reference TRBV28 and TRBJ1-5 for the parts outside the CDR3, the full variable domain is DVKVTQSSRYLVKRTGEKVFLECVQDMDHENMFWYRQDPGLGLRLIYFSYDVKMKEKGDIPEGYSVSREKKERFSLILESASTNQTSMYLCASSLWHRVPQPQHFGDGTRLSIL.

The gene calls are TRBV11-2 and TRBJ1-2; TRBD1 aligns across 12 bases. J lost 7 bases, V lost 4 bases, and 7 bases had no gene match. From germline, CDR1 is SGHAT and CDR2 FQNNGV. The length of the CDR3 is 15 residues. Here the CDR3 DNA reads TGTGCCAGCAGCTCGACCGGGACAGGGGGCTTTGGCTACACCTTC. As protein: CASSSTGTGGFGYTF.